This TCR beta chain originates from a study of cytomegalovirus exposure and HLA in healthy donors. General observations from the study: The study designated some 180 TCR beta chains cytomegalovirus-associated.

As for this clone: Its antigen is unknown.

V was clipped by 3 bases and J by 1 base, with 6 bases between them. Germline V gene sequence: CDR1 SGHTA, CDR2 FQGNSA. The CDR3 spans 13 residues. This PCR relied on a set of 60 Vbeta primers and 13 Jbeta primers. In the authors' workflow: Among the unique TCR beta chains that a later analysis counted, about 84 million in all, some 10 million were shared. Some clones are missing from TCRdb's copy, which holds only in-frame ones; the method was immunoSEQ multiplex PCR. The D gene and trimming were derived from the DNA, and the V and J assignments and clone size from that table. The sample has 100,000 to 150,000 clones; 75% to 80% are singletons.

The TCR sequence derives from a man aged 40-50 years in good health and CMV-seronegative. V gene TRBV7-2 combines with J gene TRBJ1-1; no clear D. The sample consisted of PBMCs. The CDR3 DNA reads TGTGCCAGCAGCTTCGCAGAGAACACTGAAGCTTTCTTT. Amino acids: CASSFAENTEAFF.